One and the same sample provided the 29 T cell receptor beta chains below, sequenced in a study of T cells in Graves' hyperthyroidism and ophthalmopathy. RNA transcripts gave rise to amplified TCR beta CDR3 regions. The TCR CDR3 was amplified in a first-round RT-PCR using the HTBI primer set. One entry per CDR3 protein, called by TCRdb with MiXCR from the multiplex PCR reads. The sample has 600,000 or so distinct CDR3 sequences; approximately 15% are singletons. The sequencing input was blood. These receptors all come from a woman aged 18-30 years with Graves' ophthalmopathy.

In its sample, this clonotype was seen many times. The J gene is TRBJ2-7, the V gene TRBV7-2; perhaps TRBD2 as D (5 bases). The germline gives CDR1 SGHTA, CDR2 FQGNSA. This CDR3 region has 13 residues. Trimming took off 5 bases at V and 5 bases at J, with 13 bases between the two ends. CDR3 DNA: TGTGCCAGCAGCCCAGCGGCGGCCGACGAGCAGTACTTC. This codes for CASSPAAADEQYF.

Many counts were recorded for this clonotype. V gene TRBV24-1 combines with J gene TRBJ2-7; D may be TRBD1 (6 bases). Germline V gene sequence: CDR1 KGHDR, CDR2 SFDVKD. CDR3 length: 17 residues. Trimming removed 3 bases from V and 4 bases from J, with 21 bases in between. The CDR3 nucleotides read TGTGCCACCAGTGATGCCCAAAAGACCGGGACAAGGTACGAGCAGTACTTC. Translation: CATSDAQKTGTRYEQYF.

The rearrangement links TRBV14 to TRBJ2-7, with TRBD1 matching over 9 bases. This CDR3 contains 15 residues. Germline V CDR1 and CDR2: SGHDN, FVKESK. Unmatched junction bases numbered 7, after V lost 2 bases and J lost 5 bases. The CDR3 DNA follows: TGTGCCAGCAGCCAACAAAGGTGGGACAGGGACGAGCAGTACTTC. Its translation: CASSQQRWDRDEQYF.

V usage is TRBV12-3 or TRBV12-4 and J usage is TRBJ2-2; D uncertain. The CDR3 consists of 15 residues. Between the trimmed V and J ends, which lost 5 bases and 2 bases, there was a span of 12 bases. DNA for the CDR3: TGTGCCAGCAGTCCCTGGGTCAGCAACACCGGGGAGCTGTTTTTT. Its translation is CASSPWVSNTGELFF.

With respect to this clonotype: A clone one base away is much larger, so this may be a read error. This chain uses TRBV7-3 with TRBJ2-1; the match to TRBD2 covers 8 bases. The CDR3 totals 15 residues. CDR1 is SGHTA and CDR2 is FQGTGA in the germline V gene. The CDR3 protein is CASSQSGRGYNEQLF. The CDR3 nucleotides read TGTGCCAGCAGCCAGAGCGGGAGAGGCTACAATGAGCAGCTCTTC. The full variable domain, rest sourced from reference TRBV7-3 and TRBJ2-1, is GAGVSQTPSNKVTEKGKYVELRCDPISGHTALYWYRQSLGQGPEFLIYFQGTGAADDSGLPNDRFFAVRPEGSVSTLKIQRTERGDSAVYLCASSQSGRGYNEQLFGPGTRLTVL.

This clonotype has a handful of counts. This chain uses TRBV12-3 or TRBV12-4 with TRBJ1-5, with 8 positions matching TRBD1. With V trimmed by 8 bases and J by 3 bases, 3 bases remained unmatched. This CDR3 has 13 residues. The CDR3 DNA reads TGTGCCAGCCTGGACAGGGTCAATCAGCCCCAGCATTTT. Translated: CASLDRVNQPQHF.

The table lists this clonotype with many counts. V gene TRBV5-6 combines with J gene TRBJ1-4; 11 nucleotides align to TRBD1. CDR1 is SGHDT, CDR2 YYEEEE, per germline. V was pared by 4 bases and J by 7 bases, with 9 bases of the junction left unmatched. The CDR3 extends over 16 amino acids. The CDR3 is CASSNKDRGRGEKLFF. The CDR3 DNA sequence: TGTGCCAGCAGCAACAAGGACAGGGGGCGAGGTGAAAAACTGTTTTTT.

The chain combines TRBV19 with TRBJ2-3; D remains unclear. Germline lookup yields CDR1 LNHDA and CDR2 SQIVND (reference sequence). V dropped 1 base and J dropped 1 base, with 9 bases sitting between them. The CDR3 runs 15 residues. The CDR3 DNA is TGTGCCAGTAGTATAGGCCCCCGGGGCACAGATACGCAGTATTTT. Amino acid sequence: CASSIGPRGTDTQYF.

This clonotype appeared a few times. The chain carries TRBV7-8 and TRBJ2-1, with TRBD2 matching over 7 bases. Losses at the gene ends were 2 bases for V and 12 bases for J; bases not matched to a gene: 13. The CDR3 sequence is 15 residues long. In germline, CDR1 is SGHVS, CDR2 FQNEAQ. The CDR3 bases are TGTGCCAGCAGCTTATACCAGCGGGAAGATGTGCGGCAGTTCTTC. Translation gives CASSLYQREDVRQFF.

This clonotype was seen repeatedly, ten times or more. The gene calls are TRBV6-1 and TRBJ2-1, with a tentative D call TRBD1 (6 bases). This CDR3 has 13 residues. Trimming took off 5 bases at V and 9 bases at J, with 14 bases between the two ends. The germline CDR1 and CDR2 sequences are MNHNS and SASEGT. CDR3 coding DNA: TGTGCCAGCAGTTATTTACAGGGTTTTGAGCAGTTCTTC. As protein: CASSYLQGFEQFF.

The genes are TRBV19 and TRBJ2-7; 7 bases fit TRBD1. Unmatched junction bases numbered 7, after V lost 3 bases and J lost 2 bases. This CDR3 comprises 15 residues. Germline assignment: CDR1 LNHDA and CDR2 SQIVND (reference sequence). The CDR3 sequence: CASSMVGTEAYEQYF. CDR3 nucleotide sequence: TGTGCCAGTAGTATGGTTGGGACAGAGGCCTACGAGCAGTACTTC.

The chain couples TRBV6-2 or TRBV6-3 to TRBJ2-3, with TRBD2 matching 8 bases. CDR1 and CDR2 from the germline V gene are MNHEY and SVGEGT. This CDR3 contains 16 residues. Trimming removed 5 bases from V and 6 bases from J; junction bases left unmatched: 13. The CDR3 DNA reads TGTGCCAGCAGTAACCCCCCCGGGACTAGAATTGATACGCAGTATTTT. As protein: CASSNPPGTRIDTQYF.

This clonotype has more than one count but fewer than ten. V gene TRBV7-3 combines with J gene TRBJ2-6, with D uncertain. Trimming took off 5 bases at V and 3 bases at J, with 11 bases between the two ends. Germline values: CDR1 SGHTA, CDR2 FQGTGA. The CDR3 loop spans 15 amino acids. CDR3 nucleotide sequence: TGTGCCAGCAGCCAGGTTATAAGTGGGGCCAACGTCCTGACTTTC. Translating gives CASSQVISGANVLTF.

This clonotype was seen a handful of times. This chain links TRBV9 with TRBJ1-1; 8 nucleotides line up with TRBD1. V dropped 0 bases and J dropped 3; count of bases not matched to a gene: 10. The germline V gene encodes CDR1 SGDLS and CDR2 YYNGEE. The CDR3 extends over 17 amino acids. CDR3 DNA sequence: TGTGCCAGCAGCGTAGGGGCAGGGGGCAGCGGTGACACTGAAGCTTTCTTT. Translating gives CASSVGAGGSGDTEAFF.

This clonotype was observed a few times. This chain uses TRBV5-1 with TRBJ1-1; D remains unclear. V lost 0 bases and J 5 bases, leaving 11 bases between the germline ends. Germline CDR1 reads SGHRS; CDR2 reads YFSETQ. The CDR3 is made up of 14 amino acids. The chain's CDR3 is CASSLAEKDTEAFF. CDR3 DNA sequence: TGCGCCAGCAGCTTGGCTGAAAAGGATACTGAAGCTTTCTTT. Using reference TRBV5-1 and TRBJ1-1 for the parts outside the CDR3, the full variable domain is KAGVTQTPRYLIKTRGQQVTLSCSPISGHRSVSWYQQTPGQGLQFLFEYFSETQRNKGNFPGRFSGRQFSNSRSEMNVSTLELGDSALYLCASSLAEKDTEAFFGQGTRLTVV.

This clonotype has a count of ten or more. The chain employs TRBV27 and TRBJ2-1, with a tentative D call TRBD2 (6 bases). The germline gives CDR1 MNHEY, CDR2 SMNVEV (reference sequence). CDR3 size: 18 residues. The V and J ends lost 0 bases and 0 bases respectively, with 15 bases between them. The CDR3 loop reads CASSLSSASDHSYNEQFF. In nucleotides, the CDR3 is TGTGCCAGCAGTTTATCGTCGGCTAGCGACCACTCCTACAATGAGCAGTTCTTC.

This clonotype was observed many times. V usage is TRBV30 and J usage is TRBJ2-2; 8 bases are shared with TRBD1. Germline CDR1 reads GTSNPN; CDR2 reads SVGIG (reference sequence). This CDR3 contains 14 residues. V lost 2 bases and J lost 5; bases outside the gene matches: 4. CDR3 in amino acids: CAWSQGAGTGELFF. CDR3 in DNA: TGTGCCTGGAGTCAGGGGGCGGGTACCGGGGAGCTGTTTTTT.

This clonotype showed up just a few times. The V and J genes are TRBV19 and TRBJ2-7, with 8 bases aligning to TRBD1. The CDR3 runs to 16 residues. V shed 2 bases and J 2 bases; nucleotides not matched to a gene: 8. Per the germline V gene, CDR1 is LNHDA and CDR2 is SQIVND (reference sequence). The DNA of the CDR3 is TGTGCCAGTAGTATACAAGACAGGGGCACCACCTACGAGCAGTACTTC. It encodes CASSIQDRGTTYEQYF.

V is TRBV5-6 and J is TRBJ2-1; 11 bases map to TRBD2. V shed 1 base, J shed 4 bases, and the junction held 7 bases outside the gene matches. From germline, CDR1 is SGHDT and CDR2 YYEEEE. CDR3 length: 17 amino acids. CDR3 sequence reads: CASSLIGTSGVYNEQFF. CDR3 in DNA: TGTGCCAGCAGCTTGATTGGGACTAGCGGTGTTTACAATGAGCAGTTCTTC.

V gene TRBV7-2 combines with J gene TRBJ2-7; 9 bases agree with TRBD2. CDR1 and CDR2 (germline): SGHTA, FQGNSA. The ends lost 1 base at V and 0 bases at J; junction bases unmatched: 4. This CDR3 is built from 16 residues. This CDR3 reads CASSLVNSGSSYEQYF. The CDR3 bases are TGTGCCAGCAGCTTAGTAAATAGCGGGAGCTCCTACGAGCAGTACTTC.

DNA for the CDR3: TGCGCCAGCAGTCTTTCGGCGGGAGGGCGCGCCAAAAACATTCAGTACTTC. It encodes CASSLSAGGRAKNIQYF. The genes are TRBV5-1 and TRBJ2-4; 9 bases map to TRBD2. With 5 bases clipped from V and 1 base from J, the junction kept 10 bases outside the gene matches. The CDR3 is 17 amino acids. CDR1 and CDR2 from the germline V gene are SGHRS and YFSETQ.

In its sample, this clonotype was seen a few times. The chain is built from TRBV24-1 and TRBJ2-3, with D unclear. Germline CDR1 and CDR2: KGHDR and SFDVKD. With 8 bases removed from V and 2 bases from J, the gap between germline ends came to 13 bases. This CDR3 is built from 14 residues. The CDR3 bases are TGTGCCACCATGGTCGGCGCGAACACAGATACGCAGTATTTT. Its protein product is CATMVGANTDTQYF.

This chain connects TRBV9 to TRBJ1-3, with D possibly TRBD1 on 5 matching bases. Germline V gives CDR1 SGDLS, CDR2 YYNGEE. CDR3 length: 15 amino acids. Trimming cost V 0 bases and J 8 bases, with 15 bases left between them. Written as DNA, the CDR3 is TGTGCCAGCAGCGTAGAAGGTGTGGGGGGGGACACCATATATTTT. Translation gives CASSVEGVGGDTIYF. Filled out from reference TRBV9 and TRBJ1-3, the complete variable domain reads DSGVTQTPKHLITATGQRVTLRCSPRSGDLSVYWYQQSLDQGLQFLIQYYNGEERAKGNILERFSAQQFPDLHSELNLSSLELGDSALYFCASSVEGVGGDTIYFGEGSWLTVV.

This clonotype was seen many times. This chain connects TRBV11-2 to TRBJ2-1, with 12 bases fitting TRBD2. The trim removed 2 bases at V and 8 bases at J, leaving 4 bases unmatched. There are 15 residues in the CDR3. Looked up from germline, CDR1 is SGHAT and CDR2 is FQNNGV. The CDR3 loop is CASSLLAGGIDEQFF. Written as DNA, the CDR3 is TGTGCCAGCAGCTTACTAGCGGGAGGGATCGATGAGCAGTTCTTC.

This clonotype has ten or more counts. This chain connects TRBV7-2 to TRBJ2-1, with 15 bases fitting TRBD2. Per the germline V gene, CDR1 is SGHTA and CDR2 is FQGNSA. Trimming took 3 bases from V and 10 from J; bases not matched to a gene: 7. The CDR3 sequence is 16 residues long. The CDR3 sequence is CASSLAGLAGGKEQFF. The CDR3 coding sequence is TGTGCCAGCAGCTTGGCGGGACTAGCGGGAGGTAAGGAGCAGTTCTTC.

The sample holds many counts of this clonotype. Given the absence of the conserved phenylalanine or tryptophan at the CDR3 end, a read error is likely. The chain couples TRBV11-1 to TRBJ2-7, with 10 bases that match TRBD1. Germline-derived CDR1 and CDR2 are SGHAT and FQDESV (reference sequence). This CDR3 comprises 16 residues. V shed 5 bases, J shed 6 bases, and the junction held 13 bases outside the gene matches. In DNA form, the CDR3 reads TGTGCCAGCAGCGGGTGGACAGGGGGTGATCGTCGCGAGCAGTACCTC. Protein: CASSGWTGGDRREQYL.

The CDR3 loop is CASSESGGRRYEQYF. CDR3 DNA: TGCGCCAGCAGTGAGTCTGGGGGGCGGAGATACGAGCAGTACTTC. The rearrangement links TRBV10-2 to TRBJ2-7, with D possibly being TRBD1 or TRBD2 (6 bases each). CDR1 is WSHSY and CDR2 is SAAADI in the germline V gene. The length of the CDR3 is 15 residues. V dropped 0 bases and J dropped 4 bases, with 13 bases sitting between them.

The rearrangement uses TRBV4-1 and TRBJ1-1; 9 nucleotides agree with TRBD1. The CDR3 contains 17 residues. V shed 0 bases, J shed 10 bases, and the junction held 15 bases outside the gene matches. Germline CDR1 reads MGHRA; CDR2 reads YSYEKL. CDR3 protein: CASSQDLPGINRGRAFF. DNA of the CDR3: TGCGCCAGCAGCCAAGATCTCCCCGGAATAAACAGGGGGCGAGCTTTCTTT.

At least ten counts were recorded for this clonotype. A junction boundary mismatches the germline segment, possibly from a read error. The rearrangement joins TRBV5-1 to TRBJ1-5; tentatively, D is TRBD1 (5 bases). From germline, CDR1 is SGHRS and CDR2 YFSETQ. This CDR3 has 15 residues. The CDR3 DNA reads as TGTGCCAGCAGCTTAGCAGGGAATAGCAATCAGCCCCAGCATTTT. Translation: CASSLAGNSNQPQHF.